A single sample gave rise to the 28 T cell receptor beta chains below, sequenced in a study of shared T cell receptors in the human thymus. Method: immunoSEQ multiplex PCR; TCRdb's copy keeps in-frame clones and lacks some. The profile shows approximately 760,000 clones, 70% to 90% of them singletons. This sample was shared with a second study, whose subject was human thymus T cells.

The sequenced material came from thymocytes. These receptors all stem from a girl under two years old with a congenital heart defect.

J is TRBJ2-7 and V is TRBV7-8; maybe TRBD1 (6 bases). The germline gives CDR1 SGHVS, CDR2 FQNEAQ. The CDR3 has 16 residues. V was trimmed by 3 bases and J by 2 bases, leaving 17 bases between them. CDR3 protein: CASSFKSGTLAYEQYF. DNA for the CDR3: TGTGCCAGCAGCTTTAAGTCCGGGACATTGGCCTACGAGCAGTACTTC.

The sample holds one count of this clone. This chain links TRBV15 with TRBJ1-1, with D possibly being TRBD1 (5 bases). Trimming pared 3 bases from V and 1 base from J, leaving 15 bases between. Germline V CDR1 and CDR2: LNHNV, YYDKDF (reference sequence). The CDR3 consists of 16 residues. The CDR3 protein is CATSRGRGGENTEAFF. The CDR3 DNA reads TGTGCCACCAGCAGGGGGCGGGGGGGGGAGAACACTGAAGCTTTCTTT.

CDR3: CASSSPGQGGSTLNHTQYF. The DNA of the CDR3 is TGTGCCAGCAGTTCTCCGGGACAGGGTGGATCTACCTTGAATCATACGCAGTATTTT. The V call is TRBV28, the J call TRBJ2-3, with 9 bases lining up with TRBD1. V was clipped by 4 bases and J by 7 bases; unmatched bases: 21. CDR1 is MDHEN, CDR2 SYDVKM, per germline. This CDR3 has 19 residues.

This chain connects TRBV18 to TRBJ1-3; D unclear. The V end lost 3 bases, the J end lost 0 bases, and 21 bases lay between the germline ends. This CDR3 spans 19 amino acids. CDR1 is KGHSH, CDR2 LQKENI, per germline. The CDR3 loop reads CASSPPGREPKSSGNTIYF. Here the CDR3 DNA reads TGTGCCAGCTCACCTCCCGGCCGGGAACCCAAATCCTCTGGAAACACCATATATTTT.

The chain is built from TRBV6-1 and TRBJ1-5, with D possibly being TRBD1 (5 bases). Germline CDR1 is MNHNS and CDR2 is SASEGT. The CDR3 extends over 19 amino acids. Trimming stripped 0 bases from V and 2 bases from J, with 20 bases between. CDR3 amino acids: CASSEALGQQTRGNQPQHF. In DNA, the CDR3 is TGTGCCAGCAGTGAAGCGCTCGGACAACAAACTCGAGGCAATCAGCCCCAGCATTTT.

This sequence joins TRBV6-5 and TRBJ1-2; 9 bases align to TRBD1. The CDR3 sequence is 15 residues long. Germline-derived CDR1 and CDR2 are MNHEY and SVGAGI. The junction had 4 bases not matched to a gene; V was cut back by 4 bases and J by 1 base. The CDR3 DNA follows: TGTGCCAGCAGTTTGGGACAGGGATATAACTATGGCTACACCTTC. Its protein is CASSLGQGYNYGYTF.

The rearrangement uses TRBV11-2 and TRBJ2-1, with TRBD1 matching over 9 bases. The CDR3 length is 16 residues. V lost 1 base, J lost 8 bases, and 9 bases stayed unmatched. From germline, CDR1 is SGHAT and CDR2 FQNNGV. The CDR3 DNA sequence: TGTGCCAGCAGCTTAGGGGGGACAGGGAAGGGCGATGAGCAGTTCTTC. Its translation: CASSLGGTGKGDEQFF.

This clone has only a few counts. The genes are TRBV6-6 and TRBJ2-1; TRBD2 agrees at 14 bases. Germline V gene data show CDR1 as MNHNY and CDR2 as SVGAGI (reference sequence). CDR3 length: 16 amino acids. The V segment lost 2 bases and the J segment 4 bases; nucleotides outside the gene matches: 1. The CDR3 sequence is CASSYGLAGGYNEQFF. CDR3 nucleotide sequence: TGTGCCAGCAGTTACGGACTAGCGGGGGGTTACAATGAGCAGTTCTTC.

In its sample, this clone was seen once. The chain employs TRBV7-8 and TRBJ1-4, with D possibly being TRBD1 (6 bases). The germline V gene encodes CDR1 SGHVS and CDR2 FQNEAQ. V was clipped by 4 bases and J by 7 bases, with 13 bases between them. The CDR3 extends over 14 amino acids. The CDR3, as DNA: TGTGCCAGCAGCTACAGGGTATCTCCTGAAAAACTGTTTTTT. This translates into CASSYRVSPEKLFF. The whole variable domain, filled in from reference TRBV7-8 and TRBJ1-4, reads GAGVSQSPRYKVAKRGQDVALRCDPISGHVSLFWYQQALGQGPEFLTYFQNEAQLDKSGLPSDRFFAERPEGSVSTLKIQRTQQEDSAVYLCASSYRVSPEKLFFGSGTQLSVL.

The V and J genes are TRBV14 and TRBJ1-6; 7 positions agree with TRBD1. In germline, CDR1 is SGHDN, CDR2 FVKESK. V lost 4 bases and J lost 7; bases outside the gene matches: 4. This CDR3 region has 14 residues. The CDR3 is CASSLGQQNSPLHF. The CDR3 region has the DNA TGTGCCAGCAGCCTGGGACAGCAGAATTCACCCCTCCACTTT. The full variable domain, in which reference TRBV14 and TRBJ1-6 provide the parts outside the CDR3, is EAGVTQFPSHSVIEKGQTVTLRCDPISGHDNLYWYRRVMGKEIKFLLHFVKESKQDESGMPNNRFLAERTGGTYSTLKVQPAELEDSGVYFCASSLGQQNSPLHFGNGTRLTVT.

The chain employs TRBV2 and TRBJ1-1, with 7 positions matching TRBD1. This CDR3 comprises 15 residues. The V gene's germline CDR1 is SNHLY and CDR2 FYNNEI. The V and J ends lost 6 bases and 7 bases, in that order; junction bases with no gene match: 14. CDR3 in amino acids: CASRPASDRRVEAFF. CDR3 in DNA: TGTGCCAGCAGGCCAGCCTCGGACAGGCGAGTTGAAGCTTTCTTT.

This chain links TRBV10-3 with TRBJ1-1, with 8 bases fitting TRBD1. With V trimmed by 3 bases and J by 5 bases, 11 bases remained unmatched. Looked up from germline, CDR1 is ENHRY and CDR2 is SYGVKD. The CDR3 contains 16 residues. The CDR3 region has the DNA TGTGCCATCAGTGACCCGAACCGGACAGGGAAGACTGAAGCTTTCTTT. This gives the protein CAISDPNRTGKTEAFF.

This clone occurred once. This chain uses TRBV11-2 with TRBJ1-1; unclear D gene. Trimming removed 0 bases at V and 2 bases at J, with 22 bases between. The germline V gene encodes CDR1 SGHAT and CDR2 FQNNGV. The CDR3 contains 19 residues. CDR3 sequence: CASSLDLVSMPAGNTEAFF. CDR3 DNA sequence: TGTGCCAGCAGCTTAGATTTAGTCTCCATGCCGGCGGGAAACACTGAAGCTTTCTTT.

The rearrangement joins TRBV12-5 to TRBJ1-2; D is possibly TRBD1 (5 bases). Per germline, CDR1 LGHNT and CDR2 FRNRAP. The CDR3 contains 16 residues. Trimming took 8 bases from V and 0 from J, leaving 19 bases between them. CDR3 sequence: CASQRQTIMTNYGYTF. The CDR3, as DNA: TGTGCTAGTCAAAGACAGACCATTATGACTAACTATGGCTACACCTTC.

The chain uses TRBV6-6 and TRBJ2-7; D is perhaps TRBD2 (5 bases). Trimming removed 4 bases from V and 2 bases from J, with 9 bases in between. Germline CDR1 is MNHNY and CDR2 is SVGAGI (reference sequence). The CDR3 length is 13 residues. The CDR3 loop reads CASSSSGTYEQYF. The CDR3 DNA reads as TGTGCCAGCAGTTCCTCCGGGACCTACGAGCAGTACTTC.

The V call is TRBV14, the J call TRBJ1-1, with 9 bases lining up with TRBD1. V dropped 4 bases and J dropped 3; count of bases not matched to a gene: 9. The germline V gene encodes CDR1 SGHDN and CDR2 FVKESK. The CDR3 runs 16 residues. The CDR3 nucleotides read TGTGCCAGCAGCCTGTCCCGGGACAGGGAGGACACTGAAGCTTTCTTT. It specifies CASSLSRDREDTEAFF.

The V and J genes are TRBV19 and TRBJ1-2; TRBD1 is a possible D gene (5 bases). Per the germline V gene, CDR1 is LNHDA and CDR2 is SQIVND (reference sequence). The CDR3 length is 14 residues. The V and J ends lost 3 bases and 4 bases respectively, with 12 bases between them. CDR3 protein: CASSIGGNFYGYTF. The CDR3 DNA follows: TGTGCCAGTAGTATCGGGGGGAACTTCTATGGCTACACCTTC.

The chain uses TRBV7-6 and TRBJ2-5; TRBD1 matches 7 bases. This CDR3 is 16 amino acids long. Germline values: CDR1 SGHVS, CDR2 FNYEAQ. The ends lost 4 bases at V and 7 bases at J; junction bases unmatched: 15. CDR3 in DNA: TGTGCCAGCAGCTCCATAGGGGGCGGTAGAGAGGTGACCCAGTACTTC. Its translation: CASSSIGGGREVTQYF.

This chain connects TRBV6-1 to TRBJ2-1; no clear D gene. Looked up from germline, CDR1 is MNHNS and CDR2 is SASEGT. The ends were cut back, 3 bases at V and 4 bases at J, with 10 bases in the middle. This CDR3 contains 14 residues. CDR3 DNA: TGTGCCAGCAGTGATGGCAGGTTTTACAATGAGCAGTTCTTC. It yields the protein CASSDGRFYNEQFF.

This chain joins TRBV5-6 and TRBJ1-2, with 7 positions matching TRBD1. The CDR3 is 14 amino acids. Trimming took 1 base from V and 5 from J; bases not matched to a gene: 5. The germline gives CDR1 SGHDT, CDR2 YYEEEE. The CDR3 region is CASSLTGDGYGYTF. In DNA form, the CDR3 reads TGTGCCAGCAGCTTGACAGGGGACGGATATGGCTACACCTTC.

This chain joins TRBV7-3 and TRBJ1-6; TRBD1 might be the D (6 bases). Germline V gives CDR1 SGHTA, CDR2 FQGTGA. The CDR3 is 15 amino acids. V lost 4 bases and J 7 bases, leaving 14 bases between the germline ends. The CDR3 here is CASSSNARGNSPLHF. In DNA form, the CDR3 reads TGTGCCAGCAGCTCTAATGCCAGGGGAAATTCACCCCTCCACTTT.

V usage is TRBV5-1 and J usage is TRBJ2-3, with 10 bases that match TRBD1. After removal of 4 bases from V and 3 bases from J, the junction contained 8 bases not matched to a gene. Germline values: CDR1 SGHRS, CDR2 YFSETQ. The CDR3 sequence is 16 residues long. The CDR3 sequence is CASSTMTGGATDTQYF. DNA of the CDR3: TGCGCCAGCAGCACCATGACAGGGGGCGCAACAGATACGCAGTATTTT.

V and J are TRBV5-1 and TRBJ2-4; D may be TRBD1 (6 bases). Deletions cut 4 bases from V and 1 base from J, with 27 bases between. CDR1 and CDR2 from the germline V gene are SGHRS and YFSETQ. The CDR3 runs to 20 residues. The CDR3 DNA is TGCGCCAGCAGCCAACAGTCGCGGACACTTGGGGGCGCCGCCAAAAACATTCAGTACTTC. Translated: CASSQQSRTLGGAAKNIQYF.

This sequence joins TRBV5-8 and TRBJ2-7, with a weak D call TRBD1 (6 bases). V lost 1 base and J lost 0, with 14 bases in between. The CDR3 sequence is 16 residues long. Germline-derived CDR1 and CDR2 are SGHTS and YDEGEE. In DNA form, the CDR3 reads TGTGCCAGCAGCTTGCCAGGACAGCCGAGCTCCTACGAGCAGTACTTC. This gives the protein CASSLPGQPSSYEQYF.

The V call is TRBV7-2, the J call TRBJ1-1; TRBD1 matches at 11 bases. Trimming at V came to 3 bases and at J to 4 bases, leaving 16 bases not matched to a gene. CDR1 and CDR2 from the germline V gene are SGHTA and FQGNSA. CDR3 length: 19 amino acids. The CDR3 DNA is TGTGCCAGCAGCTTTCTCGAGGACAGGGGGCCCGACGAGGTCACTGAAGCTTTCTTT. Encoded protein: CASSFLEDRGPDEVTEAFF.

The V gene is TRBV5-4, the J gene TRBJ1-1; TRBD1 is a possible D gene (6 bases). V dropped 5 bases and J dropped 4 bases, with 27 bases sitting between them. The germline V gene has CDR1 SGHNT and CDR2 YYREEE (reference sequence). The CDR3 consists of 18 residues. The DNA for the CDR3 is TGTGCCAGCAGTCCAACCACCGCTTTAGACAGGCACGGCACTGAAGCTTTCTTT. Protein product: CASSPTTALDRHGTEAFF.

J is TRBJ2-7 and V is TRBV2, with D perhaps matching TRBD1 (5 bases). This CDR3 has 14 residues. V was cut by 4 bases and J by 5 bases, with 15 bases left in between. Germline assignment: CDR1 SNHLY and CDR2 FYNNEI. CDR3 in DNA: TGTGCCAGCAGTGTAGGCAGGGTTTCCCACGAGCAGTACTTC. As protein: CASSVGRVSHEQYF.

V is TRBV7-2 and J is TRBJ1-2, with 7 bases that match TRBD1. Trimming at V came to 1 base and at J to 4 bases, leaving 6 bases not matched to a gene. Germline assignment: CDR1 SGHTA and CDR2 FQGNSA. The CDR3 has 15 residues. Here the CDR3 DNA reads TGTGCCAGCAGCTTAGTAGGGACAGAACTCTATGGCTACACCTTC. It yields the protein CASSLVGTELYGYTF.